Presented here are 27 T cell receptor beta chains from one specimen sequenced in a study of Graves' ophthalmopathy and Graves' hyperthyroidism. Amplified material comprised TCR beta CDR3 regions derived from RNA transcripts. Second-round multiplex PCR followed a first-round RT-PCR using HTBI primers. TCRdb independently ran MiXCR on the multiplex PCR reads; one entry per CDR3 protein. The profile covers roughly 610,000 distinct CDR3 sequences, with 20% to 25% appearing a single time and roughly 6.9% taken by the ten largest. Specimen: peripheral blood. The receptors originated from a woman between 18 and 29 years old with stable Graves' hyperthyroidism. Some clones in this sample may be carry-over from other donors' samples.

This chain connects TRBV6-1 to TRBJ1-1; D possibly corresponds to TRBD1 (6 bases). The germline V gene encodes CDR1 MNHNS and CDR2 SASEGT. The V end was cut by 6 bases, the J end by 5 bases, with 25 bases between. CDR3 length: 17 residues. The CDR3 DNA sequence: TGTGCCAGCAGGGAGAATCTTCGACAGGTCGAGCGTACTGAAGCTTTCTTT. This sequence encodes CASRENLRQVERTEAFF.

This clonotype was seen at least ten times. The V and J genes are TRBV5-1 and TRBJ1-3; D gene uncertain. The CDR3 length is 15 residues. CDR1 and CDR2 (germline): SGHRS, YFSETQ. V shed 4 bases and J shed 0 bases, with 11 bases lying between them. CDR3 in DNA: TGCGCCAGCAGCGCACCGACACTCTCTGGAAACACCATATATTTT. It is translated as CASSAPTLSGNTIYF. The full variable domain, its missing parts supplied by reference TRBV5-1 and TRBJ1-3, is KAGVTQTPRYLIKTRGQQVTLSCSPISGHRSVSWYQQTPGQGLQFLFEYFSETQRNKGNFPGRFSGRQFSNSRSEMNVSTLELGDSALYLCASSAPTLSGNTIYFGEGSWLTVV.

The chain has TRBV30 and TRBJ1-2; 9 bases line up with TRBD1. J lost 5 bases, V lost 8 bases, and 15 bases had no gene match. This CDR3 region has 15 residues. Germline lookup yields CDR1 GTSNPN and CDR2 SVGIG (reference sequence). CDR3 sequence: CARTGTGLGGYGYTF. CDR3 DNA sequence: TGTGCCCGAACCGGGACAGGGTTGGGTGGGTATGGCTACACCTTC.

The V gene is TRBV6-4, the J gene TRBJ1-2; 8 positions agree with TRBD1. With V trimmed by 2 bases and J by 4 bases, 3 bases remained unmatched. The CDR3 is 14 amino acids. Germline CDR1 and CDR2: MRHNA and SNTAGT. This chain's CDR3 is CASSDPQGVYGYTF. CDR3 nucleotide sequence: TGTGCCAGCAGTGACCCACAGGGGGTCTATGGCTACACCTTC.

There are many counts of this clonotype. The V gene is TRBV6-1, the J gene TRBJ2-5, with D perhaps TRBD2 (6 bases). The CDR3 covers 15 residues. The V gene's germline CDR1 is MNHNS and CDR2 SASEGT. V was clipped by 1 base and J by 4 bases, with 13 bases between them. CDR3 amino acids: CASSEVGGLGETQYF. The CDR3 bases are TGTGCCAGCAGTGAAGTGGGGGGACTCGGAGAGACCCAGTACTTC.

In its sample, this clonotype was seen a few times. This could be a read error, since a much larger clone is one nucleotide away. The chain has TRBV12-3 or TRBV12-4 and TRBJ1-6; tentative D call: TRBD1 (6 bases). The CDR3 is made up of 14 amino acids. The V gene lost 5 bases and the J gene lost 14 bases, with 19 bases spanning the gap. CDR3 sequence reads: CASSTTGSWSTLHF. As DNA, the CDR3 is TGTGCCAGCAGTACCACAGGGAGTTGGTCAACCCTCCACTTT.

CDR3 protein: CSVEDPKQGAPQETQYF. The CDR3 DNA follows: TGCAGCGTTGAAGATCCTAAACAGGGGGCTCCCCAAGAGACCCAGTACTTC. This chain connects TRBV29-1 to TRBJ2-5; 9 bases fit TRBD1. Germline-derived CDR1 and CDR2 are SQVTM and ANQGSEA. CDR3 length: 17 residues. The junction had 9 bases not matched to a gene; V was cut back by 0 bases and J by 1 base.

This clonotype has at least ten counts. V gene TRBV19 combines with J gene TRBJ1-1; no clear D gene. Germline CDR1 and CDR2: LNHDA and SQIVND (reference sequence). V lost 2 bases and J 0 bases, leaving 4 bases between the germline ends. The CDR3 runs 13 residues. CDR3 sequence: CASSIWLNTEAFF. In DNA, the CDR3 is TGTGCCAGTAGTATATGGTTGAACACTGAAGCTTTCTTT.

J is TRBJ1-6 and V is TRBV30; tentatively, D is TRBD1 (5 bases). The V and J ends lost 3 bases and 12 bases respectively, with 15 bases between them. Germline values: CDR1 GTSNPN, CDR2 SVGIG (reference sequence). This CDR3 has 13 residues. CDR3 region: CAWRRWGEEPLHF. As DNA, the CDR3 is TGTGCCTGGAGAAGATGGGGGGAGGAACCCCTCCACTTT.

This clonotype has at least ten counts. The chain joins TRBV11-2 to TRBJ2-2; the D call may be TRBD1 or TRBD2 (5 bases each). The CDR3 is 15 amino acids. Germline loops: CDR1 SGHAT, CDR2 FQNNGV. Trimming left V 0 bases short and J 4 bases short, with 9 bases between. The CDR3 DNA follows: TGTGCCAGCAGCTTAGATCTGAGGGGCACCGGGGAGCTGTTTTTT. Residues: CASSLDLRGTGELFF.

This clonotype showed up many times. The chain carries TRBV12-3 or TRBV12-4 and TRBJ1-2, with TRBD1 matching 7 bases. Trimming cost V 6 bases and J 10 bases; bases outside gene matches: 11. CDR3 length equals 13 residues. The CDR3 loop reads CASSKDRVVSYTF. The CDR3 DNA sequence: TGTGCCAGCAGCAAAGACAGGGTGGTTTCCTACACCTTC.

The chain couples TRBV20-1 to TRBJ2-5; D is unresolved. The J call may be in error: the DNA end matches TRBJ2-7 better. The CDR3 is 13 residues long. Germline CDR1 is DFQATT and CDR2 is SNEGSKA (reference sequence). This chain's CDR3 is CSPRSWTGDEQYF. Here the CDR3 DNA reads TGCAGTCCTCGAAGTTGGACCGGCGACGAGCAGTACTTC.

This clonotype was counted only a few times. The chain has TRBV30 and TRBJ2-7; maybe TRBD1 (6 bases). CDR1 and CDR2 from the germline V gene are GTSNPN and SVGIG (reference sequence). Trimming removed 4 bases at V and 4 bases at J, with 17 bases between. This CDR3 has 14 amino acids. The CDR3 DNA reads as TGTGCCTGGACACGGGACATTGGGCCTTACGAGCAGTACTTC. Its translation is CAWTRDIGPYEQYF.

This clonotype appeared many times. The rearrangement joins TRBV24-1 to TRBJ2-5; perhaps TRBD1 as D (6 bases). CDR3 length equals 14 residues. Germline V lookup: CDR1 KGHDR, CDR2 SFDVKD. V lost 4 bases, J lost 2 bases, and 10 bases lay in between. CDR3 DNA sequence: TGTGCCACCAGTGAAAGGACAGCGCAAGAGACCCAGTACTTC. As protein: CATSERTAQETQYF.

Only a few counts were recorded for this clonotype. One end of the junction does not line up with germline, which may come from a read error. In DNA, the CDR3 is TGTGCCAGCAGCCAAGAAGGGACAGTAAACTCTGGCTACACCTTC. It is translated as CASSQEGTVNSGYTF. This chain joins TRBV3-1 and TRBJ1-2; 7 nucleotides line up with TRBD1. The CDR3 contains 15 residues. CDR1 LGHDT and CDR2 YNNKEL come from the germline V gene (reference sequence).

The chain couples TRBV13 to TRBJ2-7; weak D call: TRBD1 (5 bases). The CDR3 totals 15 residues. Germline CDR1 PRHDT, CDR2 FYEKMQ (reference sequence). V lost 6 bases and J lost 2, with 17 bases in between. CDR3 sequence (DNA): TGTGCCAGCAGTTTCTATCAGGGTAACCCCTACGAGCAGTACTTC. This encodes CASSFYQGNPYEQYF.

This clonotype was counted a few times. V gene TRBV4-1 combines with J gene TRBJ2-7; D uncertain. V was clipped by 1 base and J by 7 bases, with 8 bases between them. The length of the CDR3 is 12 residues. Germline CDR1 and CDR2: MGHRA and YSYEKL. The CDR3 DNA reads TGCGCCAGCAGCCAAGCCCCTGAGGAGCAGTACTTC. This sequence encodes CASSQAPEEQYF.

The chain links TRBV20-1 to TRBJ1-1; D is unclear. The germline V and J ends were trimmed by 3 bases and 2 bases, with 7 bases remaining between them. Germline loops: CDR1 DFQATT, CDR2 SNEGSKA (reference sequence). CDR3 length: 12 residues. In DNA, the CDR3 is TGCAGTGCTAGTAAATTTAACACTGAAGCTTTCTTT. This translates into CSASKFNTEAFF.

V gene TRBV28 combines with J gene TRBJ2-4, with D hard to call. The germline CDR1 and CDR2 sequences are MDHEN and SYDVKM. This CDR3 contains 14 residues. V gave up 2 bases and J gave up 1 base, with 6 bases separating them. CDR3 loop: CASSLVGAKNIQYF. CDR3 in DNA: TGTGCCAGCAGTTTAGTAGGGGCCAAAAACATTCAGTACTTC.

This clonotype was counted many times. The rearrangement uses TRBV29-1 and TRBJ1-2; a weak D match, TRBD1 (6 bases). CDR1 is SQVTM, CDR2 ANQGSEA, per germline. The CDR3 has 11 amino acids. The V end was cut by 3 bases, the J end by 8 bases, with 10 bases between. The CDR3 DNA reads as TGCAGCGTTGACTCAGGGGTCGGCTACACCTTC. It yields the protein CSVDSGVGYTF.

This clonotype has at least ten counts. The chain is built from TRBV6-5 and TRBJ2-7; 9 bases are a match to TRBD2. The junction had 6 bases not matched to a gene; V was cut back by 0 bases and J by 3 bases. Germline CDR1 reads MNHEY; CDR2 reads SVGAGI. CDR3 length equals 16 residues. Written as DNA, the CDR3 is TGTGCCAGCAGTTACTCCCAGCGGGGGGCGATCTACGAGCAGTACTTC. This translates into CASSYSQRGAIYEQYF.

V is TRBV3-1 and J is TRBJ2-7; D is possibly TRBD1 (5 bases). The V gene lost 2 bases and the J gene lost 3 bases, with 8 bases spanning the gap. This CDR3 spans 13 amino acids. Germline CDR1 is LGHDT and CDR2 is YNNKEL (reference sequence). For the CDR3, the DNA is TGTGCCAGCAGCCAATGGACAAACTACGAGCAGTACTTC. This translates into CASSQWTNYEQYF.

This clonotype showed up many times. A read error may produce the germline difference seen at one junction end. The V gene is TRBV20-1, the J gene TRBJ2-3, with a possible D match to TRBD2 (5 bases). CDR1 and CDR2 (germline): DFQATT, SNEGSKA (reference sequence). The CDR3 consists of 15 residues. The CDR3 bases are TGCAGCGCTAGAGATTTCCGACTAACCACAGATACGCAGTATTTT. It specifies CSARDFRLTTDTQYF.

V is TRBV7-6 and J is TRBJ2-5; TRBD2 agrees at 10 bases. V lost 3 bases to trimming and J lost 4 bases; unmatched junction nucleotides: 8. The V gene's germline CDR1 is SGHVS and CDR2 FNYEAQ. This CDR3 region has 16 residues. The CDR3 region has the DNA TGTGCCAGCAGCTTTCTGAGCGGGGGGGCATCAGAGACCCAGTACTTC. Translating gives CASSFLSGGASETQYF.

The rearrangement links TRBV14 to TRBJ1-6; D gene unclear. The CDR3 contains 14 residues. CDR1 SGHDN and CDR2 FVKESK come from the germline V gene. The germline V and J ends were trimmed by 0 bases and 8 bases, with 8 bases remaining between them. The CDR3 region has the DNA TGTGCCAGCAGCCAAGAAAGCATGTATTCACCCCTCCACTTT. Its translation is CASSQESMYSPLHF.

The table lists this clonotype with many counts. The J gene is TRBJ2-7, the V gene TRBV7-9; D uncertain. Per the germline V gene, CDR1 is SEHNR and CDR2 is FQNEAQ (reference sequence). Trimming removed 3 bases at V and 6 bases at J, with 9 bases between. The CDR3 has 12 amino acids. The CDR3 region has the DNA TGTGCCAGCAGCTTTACAGTGGGCGAGCAGTACTTC. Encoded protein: CASSFTVGEQYF.

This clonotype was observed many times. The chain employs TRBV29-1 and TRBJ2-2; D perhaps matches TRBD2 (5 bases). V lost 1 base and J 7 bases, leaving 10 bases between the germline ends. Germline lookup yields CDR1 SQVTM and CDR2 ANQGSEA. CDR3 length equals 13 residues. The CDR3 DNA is TGCAGCGTTGAAGTTGGCGGGTTCGGGGAGCTGTTTTTT. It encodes CSVEVGGFGELFF.